The rows below give T cell receptor beta chains drawn from one sample of a study of blood T cell repertoires in COVID-19. Measured with immunoSEQ multiplex PCR; TCRdb has only the in-frame clones, and not every one. The sample includes about 120,000 clones, about 83% of them seen just once. The sequenced material came from peripheral blood. Every receptor here comes from a woman aged 45 to 65 with acute or convalescent COVID-19. The CDR3 runs from the conserved cysteine through the conserved F or W. A D gene is named only where the DNA matches it firmly. A clone size is listed for some rows: how often the clone was seen (once, few, many), or a class if it is expanded.

V,size,J,D,CDR3,DNA
TRBV12-3/TRBV12-4,few,TRBJ1-2,.,CASGLQGTLGYTF,TGTGCCAGCGGCTTACAGGGTACCTTAGGCTACACCTTC
TRBV6-4,.,TRBJ1-2,TRBD1,CASSASGTGGYTF,TGTGCCAGCAGTGCTTCCGGGACAGGAGGCTACACCTTC
TRBV30,.,TRBJ2-4,TRBD2,CVGGVAGGPPLHF,TGTGTCGGAGGGGTGGCGGGAGGGCCGCCTCTCCACTTC
TRBV19,.,TRBJ1-5,.,CASSRRDPSNQPQHF,TGTGCCAGTAGTAGGCGGGATCCTAGCAATCAGCCCCAGCATTTT
TRBV4-1,.,TRBJ1-3,TRBD1,CASSPSFTPGQTLNSGNTIYF,TGCGCCAGCAGCCCGTCCTTTACCCCGGGACAGACCTTAAACTCTGGAAACACCATATATTTT
TRBV27,.,TRBJ1-1,.,CASSPGGKGTEAFF,TGTGCCAGCAGTCCGGGGGGTAAGGGCACTGAAGCTTTCTTT
TRBV7-2,.,TRBJ2-5,TRBD2,CASSLGPSGGAWETQYF,TGTGCCAGCAGCTTAGGTCCTAGCGGGGGGGCCTGGGAGACCCAGTACTTC
TRBV30,.,TRBJ2-3,.,CAWRRRAGTDTQYF,TGTGCCTGGAGACGTAGGGCGGGGACAGATACGCAGTATTTT
TRBV11-2,once,TRBJ2-7,TRBD1,CASSSLDRGLFYEQYF,TGTGCCAGCAGTTCCCTTGACAGGGGGCTTTTTTACGAGCAGTACTTC
TRBV7-2,.,TRBJ1-2,.,CASSLDWPSGYTF,TGTGCCAGCAGCTTAGATTGGCCCTCTGGCTACACCTTC
TRBV30,once,TRBJ1-5,.,CAWSGTDYNQPQHF,TGTGCCTGGAGTGGGACGGACTACAATCAGCCCCAGCATTTT
TRBV7-8,few,TRBJ2-7,TRBD1,CASSYRGTGVGEQYF,TGTGCCAGCAGCTATCGAGGGACAGGGGTGGGGGAGCAGTACTTC
TRBV11-1,few,TRBJ1-1,.,CASSKTENTEAFF,TGTGCCAGCAGCAAGACAGAGAACACTGAAGCTTTCTTT
TRBV27,.,TRBJ1-1,.,CASSPGEVTEAFF,TGTGCCAGCAGTCCCGGGGAGGTCACTGAAGCTTTCTTT
TRBV2,few,TRBJ1-5,TRBD1,CASSETGGGQPQHF,TGTGCCAGCAGTGAAACAGGGGGCGGTCAGCCCCAGCATTTT
TRBV5-4,.,TRBJ2-1,TRBD1,CASSPRGQGSYNEQFF,TGTGCCAGCAGCCCGAGGGGACAGGGCTCATACAATGAGCAGTTCTTC
TRBV19,.,TRBJ1-5,TRBD1,CASSIGQVFNQPQHF,TGTGCCAGTAGTATCGGACAGGTATTCAATCAGCCCCAGCATTTT
TRBV11-3,.,TRBJ2-2,.,CASSSRGYTGELFF,TGTGCCAGCAGCTCTAGGGGGTACACCGGGGAGCTGTTTTTT
TRBV29-1,.,TRBJ2-5,.,CSVRSTEETQYF,TGCAGCGTCCGGTCCACGGAGGAGACCCAGTACTTC
TRBV6-5,.,TRBJ2-7,.,CASQENGGPPYEQYF,TGTGCCAGCCAAGAAAACGGGGGGCCCCCCTACGAGCAGTACTTC
TRBV7-9,few,TRBJ1-2,.,CASSSNRAPGGYTF,TGTGCCAGCAGCTCTAATCGGGCCCCGGGAGGCTACACCTTC
TRBV27,.,TRBJ2-7,TRBD1,CASSPWTGGYEQYF,TGTGCCAGCAGTCCCTGGACAGGTGGTTACGAGCAGTACTTC
TRBV7-8,.,TRBJ2-1,.,CASSWSFSYNEQFF,TGTGCCAGCAGCTGGAGCTTCTCCTACAATGAGCAGTTCTTC
TRBV15,.,TRBJ2-2,.,CATSREGALNGELFF,TGTGCCACCAGCAGAGAAGGAGCCCTCAACGGGGAGCTGTTTTTT
TRBV18,.,TRBJ2-5,.,CASFGTAQETQYF,TGTGCCAGCTTTGGGACTGCACAAGAGACCCAGTACTTC
TRBV30,once,TRBJ1-5,.,CAWSVLESNQPQHF,TGTGCCTGGAGTGTACTCGAGTCCAATCAGCCCCAGCATTTT
TRBV15,.,TRBJ2-6,.,CATSPQSQFFSGANVLTF,TGTGCCACCAGTCCTCAGTCACAGTTTTTCTCTGGGGCCAACGTCCTGACTTTC
TRBV11-2,.,TRBJ2-1,.,CASSLEKEGRGYEQFF,TGTGCCAGCAGCTTAGAAAAGGAGGGTCGAGGCTATGAGCAGTTCTTC